These T cell receptor beta chains were read from a single sample in a study of radiation and T cells in renal cell carcinoma. Assay: immunoSEQ multiplex PCR; the TCRdb copy retains only in-frame clones and omits some. The table records 130,000 or so clones, about 88% of them present only once. The sample in question was blood, obtained from a patient whose treatment included radiotherapy and nephrectomy. The receptor set was obtained from a woman aged 50 to 60 with renal cell carcinoma. Each CDR3 is given with its conserved first and last residue. The D gene is left open where the match is weak. A row's size may be missing; if present it is once, few, many or a size class.

.,once,TRBJ1-1,TRBV7-3,CASSLGAGTEAFF,TGTGCCAGCAGCTTGGGGGCAGGCACTGAAGCTTTCTTT
.,once,TRBJ2-7,TRBV9,CASSVEVAGNEQYF,TGTGCCAGCAGCGTAGAGGTAGCTGGCAACGAGCAGTACTTC
.,.,TRBJ1-3,TRBV5-1,CASSPGTSGNTIYF,TGCGCCAGCAGCCCCGGCACGTCTGGAAACACCATATATTTT
.,.,TRBJ1-1,TRBV7-3,CASSPSGVTEAFF,TGTGCCAGCAGCCCGTCGGGGGTCACTGAAGCTTTCTTT
.,.,TRBJ1-1,TRBV6-1,CASSDTWNTEAFF,TGTGCCAGCAGTGATACCTGGAACACTGAAGCTTTCTTT
.,.,TRBJ1-6,TRBV6-6,CASSYGASRSNSPLHF,TGTGCCAGCAGTTACGGGGCCAGCCGGAGCAATTCACCCCTCCACTTT
TRBD1,.,TRBJ1-2,TRBV6-6,CASSYSDRAQGYTF,TGTGCCAGCAGTTACTCTGACAGGGCTCAAGGCTACACCTTC
.,.,TRBJ2-2,TRBV7-2,CASTLRAPVRGDIGELFF,TGTGCCAGCACGCTTAGGGCCCCAGTGCGAGGGGACATCGGGGAGCTGTTTTTT
TRBD2,once,TRBJ2-7,TRBV7-9,CASSSGTSGGLDREQYF,TGTGCCAGCAGCTCTGGGACTAGCGGGGGCCTCGATCGCGAGCAGTACTTC
.,.,TRBJ1-2,TRBV5-5,CASSLQANYGYTF,TGTGCCAGCAGCTTGCAGGCTAACTATGGCTACACCTTC
TRBD2,.,TRBJ2-1,TRBV7-6,CASSPLAGVNNEQFF,TGTGCCAGCAGCCCCCTAGCGGGGGTCAACAATGAGCAGTTCTTC
.,.,TRBJ1-1,TRBV2,CASSEARRGNTEAFF,TGTGCCAGCAGTGAAGCCCGCAGGGGAAACACTGAAGCTTTCTTT
.,.,TRBJ1-6,TRBV6-1,CASSVYRDRNDSPLHF,TGTGCCAGCAGTGTCTACCGTGACAGAAACGATTCACCCCTCCACTTT
.,.,TRBJ1-3,TRBV7-9,CASRDELDTIYF,TGTGCCAGCAGGGATGAACTAGACACCATATATTTT
.,.,TRBJ1-2,TRBV19,CASSITGAQSFGYGYTF,TGTGCCAGTAGTATAACGGGGGCCCAATCGTTTGGCTATGGCTACACCTTC
TRBD1,.,TRBJ2-2,TRBV18,CASSPTGVSGELFF,TGTGCCAGCTCACCGACAGGGGTGTCCGGGGAGCTGTTTTTT
TRBD1,.,TRBJ2-5,TRBV7-8,CASSSHAVTGTVQETQYF,TGTGCCAGCAGCTCACACGCCGTAACAGGGACAGTCCAAGAGACCCAGTACTTC
.,.,TRBJ1-4,TRBV5-1,CASSFRGGGEKLFF,TGCGCCAGCAGCTTCAGGGGAGGTGGTGAAAAACTGTTTTTT
TRBD1,.,TRBJ1-1,TRBV5-1,CASSLEQGAHTEAFF,TGCGCCAGCAGCTTGGAACAGGGGGCGCACACTGAAGCTTTCTTT
TRBD1,.,TRBJ1-6,TRBV6-5,CASSSSSQGDNSPLHF,TGTGCCAGCAGTTCTAGTTCCCAGGGGGACAATTCACCCCTCCACTTT
.,.,TRBJ1-2,TRBV6-6,CASSYSHAGNYGYTF,TGTGCCAGCAGTTACTCCCACGCAGGGAACTATGGCTACACCTTC
.,.,TRBJ2-2,TRBV5-8,CASSPLRLVRPGELFF,TGTGCCAGCAGCCCCCTCCGACTAGTCCGTCCCGGGGAGCTGTTTTTT
.,.,TRBJ1-2,TRBV7-9,CASSLTVGSSYGYTF,TGTGCCAGCAGCCTCACGGTGGGGTCAAGCTATGGCTACACCTTC
.,.,TRBJ1-1,TRBV19,CASRTLISEAFF,TGTGCCAGTAGGACCCTGATCTCTGAAGCTTTCTTT
TRBD1,.,TRBJ1-2,TRBV7-2,CASSLETGDHYGYTF,TGTGCCAGCAGCTTAGAGACAGGGGACCACTATGGCTACACCTTC
.,few,TRBJ1-1,TRBV9,CASSGARGTEAFF,TGTGCCAGCAGCGGAGCTCGGGGGACTGAAGCTTTCTTT
.,.,TRBJ1-5,TRBV6-5,CASSYTGHQPQHF,TGTGCCAGCAGTTACACCGGTCATCAGCCCCAGCATTTT
.,.,TRBJ1-3,TRBV6-5,CASSYEPGNTIYF,TGTGCCAGCAGTTATGAGCCTGGAAACACCATATATTTT
.,once,TRBJ1-6,TRBV5-5,CASSLGGGNSPLHF,TGTGCCAGCAGCTTGGGGGGAGGAAATTCACCCCTCCACTTT
.,.,TRBJ1-4,TRBV4-3,CASSQDLHRKNEKLFF,TGCGCCAGCAGCCAAGATTTGCACAGAAAGAATGAAAAACTGTTTTTT
.,.,TRBJ2-1,TRBV6-1,CASSDGGSYNEQFF,TGTGCCAGCAGTGATGGCGGGTCCTACAATGAGCAGTTCTTC